The clone carrying this T cell receptor beta chain has just a few counts. A single record per CDR3 protein comes from TCRdb applying MiXCR to the 5' RACE reads. The sample records about 190,000 distinct CDR3 sequences, 15% being singletons. This record belongs to a study of identical twins. The ends were cut back, 3 bases at V and 0 bases at J, with 13 bases in the middle. The CDR3 sequence is 16 residues long. Germline CDR1 reads SGHRS; CDR2 reads YFSETQ. The sample was also linked to a second study, of T cells expressing NK-cell markers.

Sequenced input: CD8+ T cells sorted from blood. The chain couples TRBV5-1 to TRBJ2-1, with D perhaps TRBD2 (5 bases). This clonotype was obtained from a young woman in good health. CDR3 in DNA: TGCGCCAGCAGCTCGCTCCTAGCCAACTCCTACAATGAGCAGTTCTTC. Translation: CASSSLLANSYNEQFF.